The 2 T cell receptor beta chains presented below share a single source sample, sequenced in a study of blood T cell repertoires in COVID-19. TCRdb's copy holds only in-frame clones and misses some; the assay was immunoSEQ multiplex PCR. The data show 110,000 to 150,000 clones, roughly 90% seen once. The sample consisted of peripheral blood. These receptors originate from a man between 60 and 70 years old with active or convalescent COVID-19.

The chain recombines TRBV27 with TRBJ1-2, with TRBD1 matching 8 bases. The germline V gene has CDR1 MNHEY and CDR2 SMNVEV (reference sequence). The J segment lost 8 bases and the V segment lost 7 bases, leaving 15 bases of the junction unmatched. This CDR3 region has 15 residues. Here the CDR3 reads CASTRLTGEDGGYTF. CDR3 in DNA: TGTGCCAGCACCCGCCTGACAGGGGAAGATGGAGGCTACACCTTC.

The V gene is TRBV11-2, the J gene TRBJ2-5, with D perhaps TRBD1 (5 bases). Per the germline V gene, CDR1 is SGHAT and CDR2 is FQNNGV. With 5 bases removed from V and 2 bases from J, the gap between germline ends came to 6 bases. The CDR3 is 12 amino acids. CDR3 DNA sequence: TGTGCCAGCAGCCAGGGACAAGAGACCCAGTACTTC. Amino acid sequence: CASSQGQETQYF.